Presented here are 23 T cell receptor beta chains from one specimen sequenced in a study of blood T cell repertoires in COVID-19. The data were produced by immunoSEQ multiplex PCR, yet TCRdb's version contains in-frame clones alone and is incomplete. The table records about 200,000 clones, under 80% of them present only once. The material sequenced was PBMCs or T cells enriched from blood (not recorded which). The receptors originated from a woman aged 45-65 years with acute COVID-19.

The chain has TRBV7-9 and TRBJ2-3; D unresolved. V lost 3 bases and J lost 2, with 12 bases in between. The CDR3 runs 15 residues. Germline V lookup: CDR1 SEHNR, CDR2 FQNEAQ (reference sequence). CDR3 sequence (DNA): TGTGCCAGCAGCTTTCTGTGGCGGAACACAGATACGCAGTATTTT. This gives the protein CASSFLWRNTDTQYF.

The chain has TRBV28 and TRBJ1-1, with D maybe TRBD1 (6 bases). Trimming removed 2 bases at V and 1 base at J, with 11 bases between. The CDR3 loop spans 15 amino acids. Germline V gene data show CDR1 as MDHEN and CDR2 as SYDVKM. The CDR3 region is CASSLGGTPNTEAFF. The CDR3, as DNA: TGTGCCAGCAGTTTAGGTGGGACACCGAACACTGAAGCTTTCTTT.

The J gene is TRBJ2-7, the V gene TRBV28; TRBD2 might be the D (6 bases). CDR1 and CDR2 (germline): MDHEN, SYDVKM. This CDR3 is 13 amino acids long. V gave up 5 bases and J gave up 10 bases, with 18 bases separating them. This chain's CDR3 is CASSLDGLSPQYV. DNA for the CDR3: TGTGCCAGCAGTCTCGATGGACTATCCCCACAGTACGTC.

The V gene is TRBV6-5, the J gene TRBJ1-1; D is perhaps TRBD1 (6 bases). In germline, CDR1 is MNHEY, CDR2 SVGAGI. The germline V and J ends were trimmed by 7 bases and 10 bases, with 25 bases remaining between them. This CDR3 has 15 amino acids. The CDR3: CASTSDLSGRGGAFF. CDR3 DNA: TGTGCCAGCACCTCGGACCTCTCAGGGAGAGGGGGAGCTTTCTTT.

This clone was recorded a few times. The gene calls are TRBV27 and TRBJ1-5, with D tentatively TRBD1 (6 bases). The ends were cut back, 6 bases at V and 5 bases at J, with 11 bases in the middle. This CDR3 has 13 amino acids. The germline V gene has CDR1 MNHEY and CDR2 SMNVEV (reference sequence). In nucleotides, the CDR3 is TGTGCCAGCAGCTACAGGGAAGATCAGCCCCAGCATTTT. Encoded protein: CASSYREDQPQHF.

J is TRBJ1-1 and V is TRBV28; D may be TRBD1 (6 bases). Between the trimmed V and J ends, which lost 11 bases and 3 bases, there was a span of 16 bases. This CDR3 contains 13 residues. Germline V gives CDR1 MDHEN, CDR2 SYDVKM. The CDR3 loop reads CAGSGTHYTEAFF. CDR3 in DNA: TGTGCCGGATCCGGGACACACTACACTGAAGCTTTCTTT.

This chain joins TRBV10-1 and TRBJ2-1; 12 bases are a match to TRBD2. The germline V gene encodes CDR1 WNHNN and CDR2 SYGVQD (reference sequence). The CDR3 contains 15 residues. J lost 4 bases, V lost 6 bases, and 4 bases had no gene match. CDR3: CASSLLAGGYNEQFF. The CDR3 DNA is TGCGCCAGCAGCTTACTAGCGGGGGGTTACAATGAGCAGTTCTTC.

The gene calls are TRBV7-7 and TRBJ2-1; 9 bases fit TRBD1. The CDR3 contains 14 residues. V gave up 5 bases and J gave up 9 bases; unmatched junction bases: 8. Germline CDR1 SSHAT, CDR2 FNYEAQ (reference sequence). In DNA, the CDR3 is TGTGCCAGCAGCACCGACAGGGGGGCGTTTGAGCAGTTCTTC. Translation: CASSTDRGAFEQFF.

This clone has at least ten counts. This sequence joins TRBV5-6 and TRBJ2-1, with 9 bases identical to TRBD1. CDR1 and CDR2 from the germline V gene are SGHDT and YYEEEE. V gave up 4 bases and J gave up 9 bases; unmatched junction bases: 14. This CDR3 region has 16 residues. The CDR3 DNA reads TGTGCCAGCAGCGCCCCCTCAGAGACAGGGGGTCCTGAGCAGTTCTTC. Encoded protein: CASSAPSETGGPEQFF. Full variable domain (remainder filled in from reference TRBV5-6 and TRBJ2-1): DAGVTQSPTHLIKTRGQQVTLRCSPKSGHDTVSWYQQALGQGPQFIFQYYEEEERQRGNFPDRFSGHQFPNYSSELNVNALLLGDSALYLCASSAPSETGGPEQFFGPGTRLTVL.

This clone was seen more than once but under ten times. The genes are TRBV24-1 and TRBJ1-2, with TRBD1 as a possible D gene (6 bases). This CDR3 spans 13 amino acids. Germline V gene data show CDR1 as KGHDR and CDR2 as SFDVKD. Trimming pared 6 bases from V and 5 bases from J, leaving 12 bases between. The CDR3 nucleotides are TGTGCCACCAGTCGGGGGGCAGGGTATGGCTACACCTTC. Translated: CATSRGAGYGYTF.

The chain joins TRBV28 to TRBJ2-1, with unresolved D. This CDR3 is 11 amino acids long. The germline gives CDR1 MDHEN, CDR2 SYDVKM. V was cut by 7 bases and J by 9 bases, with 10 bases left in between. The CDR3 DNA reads TGTGCCAGCACCCGCCTCGGTGAGCAGTTCTTC. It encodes CASTRLGEQFF.

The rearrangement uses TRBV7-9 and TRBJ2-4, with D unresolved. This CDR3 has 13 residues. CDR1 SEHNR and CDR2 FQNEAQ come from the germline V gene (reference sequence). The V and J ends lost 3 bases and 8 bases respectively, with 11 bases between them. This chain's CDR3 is CASSFTGRDIQYF. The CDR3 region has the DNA TGTGCCAGCAGCTTCACCGGTCGGGACATTCAGTACTTC.

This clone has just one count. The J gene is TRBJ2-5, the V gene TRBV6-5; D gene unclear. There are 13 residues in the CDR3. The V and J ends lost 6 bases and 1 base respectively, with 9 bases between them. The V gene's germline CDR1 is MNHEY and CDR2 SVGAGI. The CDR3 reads CASRHSPQETQYF. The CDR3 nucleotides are TGTGCCAGCAGACACAGCCCCCAAGAGACCCAGTACTTC.

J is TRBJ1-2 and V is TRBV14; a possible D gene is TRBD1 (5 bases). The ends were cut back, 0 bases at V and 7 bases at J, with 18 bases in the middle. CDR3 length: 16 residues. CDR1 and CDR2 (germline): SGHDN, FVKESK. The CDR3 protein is CASSQDITRGAGGYTF. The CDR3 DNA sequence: TGTGCCAGCAGCCAAGATATCACCCGCGGGGCGGGTGGCTACACCTTC.

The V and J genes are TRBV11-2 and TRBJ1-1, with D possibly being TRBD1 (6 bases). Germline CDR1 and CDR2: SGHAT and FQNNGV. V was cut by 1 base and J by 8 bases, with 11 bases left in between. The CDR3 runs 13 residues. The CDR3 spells CASSLVKTGEAFF. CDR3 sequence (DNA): TGTGCCAGCAGCTTAGTAAAAACAGGGGAAGCTTTCTTT.

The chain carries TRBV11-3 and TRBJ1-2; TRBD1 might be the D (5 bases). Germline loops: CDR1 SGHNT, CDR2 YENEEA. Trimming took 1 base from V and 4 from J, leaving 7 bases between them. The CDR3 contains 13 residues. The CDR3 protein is CASSLGGGYGYTF. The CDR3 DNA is TGTGCCAGCAGCTTAGGCGGGGGCTATGGCTACACCTTC.

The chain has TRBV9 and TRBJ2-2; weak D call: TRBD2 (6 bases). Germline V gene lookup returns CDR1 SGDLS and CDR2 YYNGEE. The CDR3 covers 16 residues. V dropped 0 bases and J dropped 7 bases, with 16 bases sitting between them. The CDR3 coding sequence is TGTGCCAGCAGCGTAGGGCCCTGGACTAACGGCGGGGAGCTGTTTTTT. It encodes CASSVGPWTNGGELFF.

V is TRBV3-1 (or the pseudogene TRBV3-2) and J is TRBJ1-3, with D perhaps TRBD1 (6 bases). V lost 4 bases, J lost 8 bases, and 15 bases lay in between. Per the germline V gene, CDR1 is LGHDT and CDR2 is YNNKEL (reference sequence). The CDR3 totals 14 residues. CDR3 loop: CASSPPRGYDTIYF. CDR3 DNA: TGTGCCAGCAGCCCCCCCAGGGGCTATGACACCATATATTTT.

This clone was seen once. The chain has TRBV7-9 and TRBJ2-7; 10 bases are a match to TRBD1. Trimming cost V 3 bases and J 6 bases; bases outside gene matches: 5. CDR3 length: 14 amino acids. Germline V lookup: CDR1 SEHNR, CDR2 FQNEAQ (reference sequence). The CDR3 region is CASSFPGQGSEQYV. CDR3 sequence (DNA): TGTGCCAGCAGCTTCCCGGGACAGGGGAGCGAGCAGTACGTC.

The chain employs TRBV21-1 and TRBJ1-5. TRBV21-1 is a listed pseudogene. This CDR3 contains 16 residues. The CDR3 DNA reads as TGTGCCAGCAGCGGAGTGGAGCGGGGTCGGAAACAGCCCCAGCATTTT. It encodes CASSGVERGRKQPQHF.

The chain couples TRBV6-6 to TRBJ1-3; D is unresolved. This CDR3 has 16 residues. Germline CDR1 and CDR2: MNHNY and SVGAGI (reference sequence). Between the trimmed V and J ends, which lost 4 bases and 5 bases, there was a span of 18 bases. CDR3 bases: TGTGCCAGCAGTTCCCAGGAGGCTAATCGCAGAAACACCATATATTTT. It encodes CASSSQEANRRNTIYF.

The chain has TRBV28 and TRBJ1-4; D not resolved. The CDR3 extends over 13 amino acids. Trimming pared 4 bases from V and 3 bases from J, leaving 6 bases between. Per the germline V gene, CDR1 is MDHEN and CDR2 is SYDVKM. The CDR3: CASSSGANEKLFF. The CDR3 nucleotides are TGTGCCAGCAGTTCCGGTGCTAATGAAAAACTGTTTTTT.

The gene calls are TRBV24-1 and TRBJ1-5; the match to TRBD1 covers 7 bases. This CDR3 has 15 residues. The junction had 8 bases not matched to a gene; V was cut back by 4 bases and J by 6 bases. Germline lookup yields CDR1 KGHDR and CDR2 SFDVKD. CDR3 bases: TGTGCCACCAGTGAGGGGTCAGGGGGAGCTCAGCCCCAGCATTTT. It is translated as CATSEGSGGAQPQHF.